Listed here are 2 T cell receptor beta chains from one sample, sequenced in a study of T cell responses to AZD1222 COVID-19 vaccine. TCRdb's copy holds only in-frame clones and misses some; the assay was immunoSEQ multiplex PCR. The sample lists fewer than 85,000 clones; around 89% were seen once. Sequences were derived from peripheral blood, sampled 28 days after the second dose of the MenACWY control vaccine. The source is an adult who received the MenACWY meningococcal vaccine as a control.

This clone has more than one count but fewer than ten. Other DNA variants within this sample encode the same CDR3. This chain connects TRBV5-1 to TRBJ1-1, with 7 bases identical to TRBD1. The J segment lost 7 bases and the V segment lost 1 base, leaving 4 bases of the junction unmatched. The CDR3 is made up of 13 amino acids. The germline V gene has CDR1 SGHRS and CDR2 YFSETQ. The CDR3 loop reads CASSLRGGVEAFF. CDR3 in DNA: TGCGCCAGCAGCTTGAGAGGGGGCGTTGAAGCTTTCTTT. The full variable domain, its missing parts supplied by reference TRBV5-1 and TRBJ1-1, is KAGVTQTPRYLIKTRGQQVTLSCSPISGHRSVSWYQQTPGQGLQFLFEYFSETQRNKGNFPGRFSGRQFSNSRSEMNVSTLELGDSALYLCASSLRGGVEAFFGQGTRLTVV.

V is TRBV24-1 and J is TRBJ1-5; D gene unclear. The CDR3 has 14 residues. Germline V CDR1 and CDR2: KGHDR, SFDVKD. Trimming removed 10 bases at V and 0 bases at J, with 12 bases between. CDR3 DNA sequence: TGTGCCACAAGGACGGTCGTTAGCAATCAGCCCCAGCATTTT. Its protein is CATRTVVSNQPQHF.